A selection of T cell receptor beta chains follows, all from one sample in a study of T-cell reconstitution after alpha-beta-depleted transplantation in children. TCRdb ran MiXCR on the PCR reads and lists one entry per CDR3 protein. The repertoire holds about 540,000 distinct CDR3 sequences, with over 20% as singletons. The sample in question was PBMCs, obtained before TCRalphabeta/CD19-depleted stem cell transplant. These receptors originate from a boy under three years old with Wiskott-Aldrich syndrome, due to receive a stem cell transplant. The CDR3 runs from the conserved cysteine through the conserved F or W. The D gene is left open where the match is weak. Not all rows give a size; the values are once, few, many and, for expanded clones, a class.

size: -; J: TRBJ2-7; D: TRBD2; V: TRBV27; DNA: TGTGCCAGCAGTTTATCGGGGATAGCGGGACCCATCTCCTACGAGCAGTACTTC; CDR3: CASSLSGIAGPISYEQYF
size: -; J: TRBJ1-1; D: TRBD1; V: TRBV5-1; DNA: TGCGCCAGCAGCTTTTCTCCGGGACAGGGCGTGGGTGAAGCTTTCTTT; CDR3: CASSFSPGQGVGEAFF
size: -; J: TRBJ2-1; D: TRBD2; V: TRBV20-1; DNA: TGCAGTGCCAGGACTAGCGGGAGGGTCAGTAATGAGCAGTTCTTC; CDR3: CSARTSGRVSNEQFF
size: few; J: TRBJ1-1; D: -; V: TRBV5-5; DNA: TGTGCCAGCAGCTTGTCGACAGGCCCTGAAGCTTTCTTT; CDR3: CASSLSTGPEAFF
size: -; J: TRBJ2-7; D: -; V: TRBV7-2; DNA: TGTGCCAGCAGCTTCGGAAGAAATGGCGAGCAGTACTTC; CDR3: CASSFGRNGEQYF
size: few; J: TRBJ2-1; D: -; V: TRBV28; DNA: TGTGCCAGCAGTGCCGGGCCCCGCTACAATGAGCAGTTCTTC; CDR3: CASSAGPRYNEQFF
size: -; J: TRBJ2-4; D: TRBD2; V: TRBV20-1; DNA: TGCAGTGCTAGAGGGGGACTAGGGAGCATTCAGTACTTC; CDR3: CSARGGLGSIQYF
size: few; J: TRBJ2-1; D: -; V: TRBV6-5; DNA: TGTGCCAGCAGTTACCAGAATACCAGGGATGAGCAGTTCTTC; CDR3: CASSYQNTRDEQFF
size: -; J: TRBJ2-7; D: TRBD2; V: TRBV20-1; DNA: TGCAGTGCTAGAGATGAGGGCGGCGGGAGGGACTACGAGCAGTACTTC; CDR3: CSARDEGGGRDYEQYF
size: -; J: TRBJ2-2; D: TRBD2; V: TRBV7-3; DNA: TGTGCCAGCAGCCAATTAGCGGGAGGACTCACCGGGGAGCTGTTTTTT; CDR3: CASSQLAGGLTGELFF
size: -; J: TRBJ1-4; D: -; V: TRBV20-1; DNA: TGCAGTGCTAGAGCCGTGGGGGACAAAGGGTTATATGAAAAACTGTTTTTT; CDR3: CSARAVGDKGLYEKLFF
size: few; J: TRBJ2-7; D: -; V: TRBV5-1; DNA: TGCGCCAGCAGCCGTGGACTCCTCACCTACGAGCAGTACTTC; CDR3: CASSRGLLTYEQYF
size: -; J: TRBJ1-6; D: TRBD1; V: TRBV27; DNA: TGTGCCAGCAGCCACAAGGGACAGGGGCCGTTGCCCCTCCACTTT; CDR3: CASSHKGQGPLPLHF
size: few; J: TRBJ2-7; D: TRBD2; V: TRBV5-1; DNA: TGCGCCAGCAGTCCACGACTGTTGACTAGCGGACCCTACGAGCAGTACTTC; CDR3: CASSPRLLTSGPYEQYF
size: -; J: TRBJ1-4; D: -; V: TRBV15; DNA: TGTGCCACCAGCAGAGATAGAAAAACTAATGAAAAACTGTTTTTT; CDR3: CATSRDRKTNEKLFF
size: -; J: TRBJ1-1; D: TRBD1; V: TRBV20-1; DNA: TGCAGTGCCAGGGGGGGGAAGAACACTGAAGCTTTCTTT; CDR3: CSARGGKNTEAFF
size: few; J: TRBJ1-2; D: -; V: TRBV18; DNA: TGTGCCAGCTCACCACGTAACAGTTGGGGGTATGGCTACACCTTC; CDR3: CASSPRNSWGYGYTF